This entry lists 10 T cell receptor beta chains sequenced from one sample in a study of shared clonotypes between healthy human individuals. Assay used: immunoSEQ multiplex PCR; TCRdb lists only in-frame clones, some missing. The table shows 470,000 or so clones, with around 73% occurring only once. Specimen: PBMCs. These receptors were obtained from a woman aged 40 to 50 in good health. Some clones in this sample may be carry-over from other donors' samples.

This clone was observed once. Here the CDR3 reads CASSIILAAHFDYNEQFF. CDR3 DNA: TGTGCCAGTAGTATAATACTAGCGGCTCACTTCGATTACAATGAGCAGTTCTTC. The chain combines TRBV19 with TRBJ2-1, with TRBD2 identical over 8 bases. The CDR3 loop spans 18 amino acids. Germline-derived CDR1 and CDR2 are LNHDA and SQIVND (reference sequence). V shed 2 bases and J 4 bases; nucleotides not matched to a gene: 13.

Concerning this clone: Distinct nucleotide sequences in the sample also encode this CDR3. The rearrangement joins TRBV5-1 to TRBJ2-5, with D tentatively TRBD2 (6 bases). This CDR3 has 14 residues. V lost 1 base, J lost 4 bases, and 11 bases lay in between. CDR1 is SGHRS, CDR2 YFSETQ, per germline. The CDR3 region has the DNA TGCGCCAGCAGCTTGATGGGGGGAGGAGAGACCCAGTACTTC. Its translation is CASSLMGGGETQYF.

This clone was found a few times. Written as DNA, the CDR3 is TGTGCCAGCAGCCAAGCGGCTAGCGGGAACTACAATGAGCAGTTCTTC. Its translation: CASSQAASGNYNEQFF. The rearrangement links TRBV4-2 to TRBJ2-1, with 9 nucleotides matching TRBD2. The CDR3 covers 16 residues. Germline CDR1 and CDR2: LGHNA and YNFKEQ. Trimming at V came to 1 base and at J to 3 bases, leaving 4 bases not matched to a gene.

This rearrangement joins TRBV2 to TRBJ1-1; TRBD1 is a possible D gene (5 bases). The V gene's germline CDR1 is SNHLY and CDR2 FYNNEI. There are 12 residues in the CDR3. DNA of the CDR3: TGTGCGTACGAGACAGAGTACACTGAAGCTTTCTTT. Amino acids: CAYETEYTEAFF.

This clone showed up just a few times. The gene calls are TRBV7-2 and TRBJ2-7; D is uncertain. Germline values: CDR1 SGHTA, CDR2 FQGNSA. The V gene lost 0 bases and the J gene lost 4 bases, with 10 bases spanning the gap. CDR3 length: 14 residues. The CDR3 region has the DNA TGTGCCAGCAGCTTAGCGGTGACTCGATACGAGCAGTACTTC. Translation: CASSLAVTRYEQYF.

This sequence joins TRBV7-8 and TRBJ2-7; 10 nucleotides agree with TRBD1. V lost 5 bases, J lost 5 bases, and 9 bases stayed unmatched. CDR3 size: 15 residues. The germline V gene has CDR1 SGHVS and CDR2 FQNEAQ. The CDR3, as DNA: TGTGCCAGCAGCGCAACCCGGGACAGGGGTGACGAGCAGTACTTC. Translating gives CASSATRDRGDEQYF. Complete variable domain (other parts from reference TRBV7-8 and TRBJ2-7): GAGVSQSPRYKVAKRGQDVALRCDPISGHVSLFWYQQALGQGPEFLTYFQNEAQLDKSGLPSDRFFAERPEGSVSTLKIQRTQQEDSAVYLCASSATRDRGDEQYFGPGTRLTVT.

This chain joins TRBV29-1 and TRBJ2-5; 10 bases fit TRBD2. The CDR3 contains 12 residues. V trimming: 7 bases; J trimming: 4 bases; junction bases outside the gene matches: 3. From germline, CDR1 is SQVTM and CDR2 ANQGSEA. The CDR3 DNA sequence: TGCAGCGCTAGGACTAGCGGAGAGACCCAGTACTTC. Its translation: CSARTSGETQYF.

This chain connects TRBV6-1 to TRBJ2-7; TRBD2 agrees at 8 bases. Per germline, CDR1 MNHNS and CDR2 SASEGT. Losses at the gene ends were 6 bases for V and 3 bases for J; bases not matched to a gene: 7. The CDR3 spans 14 residues. Written as DNA, the CDR3 is TGTGCCAGCAGCCTACTAGCGGAGAACTACGAGCAGTACTTC. The encoded protein is CASSLLAENYEQYF.

This clone was detected only a few times. This chain uses TRBV6-5 with TRBJ2-4; no clear D gene. Germline V gene data show CDR1 as MNHEY and CDR2 as SVGAGI. V was trimmed by 4 bases and J by 4 bases, leaving 5 bases between them. This CDR3 is built from 12 residues. CDR3 amino acids: CASSSQKNIQYF. As DNA, the CDR3 is TGTGCCAGCAGTTCACAGAAAAACATTCAGTACTTC.

DNA of the CDR3: TGTGCCAGTACCCCAACACATCGGGGCCCTGCGGAAAAACTGTTTTTT. This codes for CASTPTHRGPAEKLFF. The chain uses TRBV19 and TRBJ1-4, with D perhaps matching TRBD1 (5 bases). The CDR3 length is 16 residues. Trimming removed 7 bases at V and 8 bases at J, with 23 bases between. Per germline, CDR1 LNHDA and CDR2 SQIVND (reference sequence).